A single sample gave rise to the 21 T cell receptor beta chains below, sequenced in a study of blood T cell repertoires in COVID-19. The table came from immunoSEQ multiplex PCR; TCRdb's copy has only in-frame clones and leaves some out. The sample comprises about 39,000 clones, 87% of which are singletons, and less than 25% rests with the top ten. The sequencing sample was made of peripheral blood. The receptor source for this set is a man between 45 and 60 years old with active or convalescent COVID-19.

This rearrangement joins TRBV29-1 to TRBJ1-5; maybe TRBD1 (6 bases). CDR1 and CDR2 (germline): SQVTM, ANQGSEA. The length of the CDR3 is 14 residues. The V end lost 6 bases, the J end lost 2 bases, and 14 bases lay between the germline ends. The CDR3: CSVRGGGGNQPQHF. CDR3 DNA: TGCAGCGTCCGGGGGGGCGGGGGCAATCAGCCCCAGCATTTT.

This sequence joins TRBV5-1 and TRBJ2-2; 9 bases fit TRBD1. Germline loops: CDR1 SGHRS, CDR2 YFSETQ. Unmatched junction bases numbered 7, after V lost 0 bases and J lost 4 bases. This CDR3 spans 17 amino acids. The CDR3 DNA follows: TGCGCCAGCAGCTTGGGGTCAACAGGGGGCGGCACCGGGGAGCTGTTTTTT. This sequence encodes CASSLGSTGGGTGELFF.

The chain employs TRBV4-2 and TRBJ2-3; the D gene is possibly TRBD1 (6 bases). This CDR3 is 16 amino acids long. CDR1 is LGHNA, CDR2 YNFKEQ, per germline. V was pared by 6 bases and J by 3 bases, with 19 bases between. CDR3 region: CASRYRVEEWTDTQYF. The CDR3 coding sequence is TGTGCCAGCAGATACAGGGTGGAGGAGTGGACAGATACGCAGTATTTT.

The rearrangement uses TRBV9 and TRBJ1-2; D unresolved. Germline V gene sequence: CDR1 SGDLS, CDR2 YYNGEE. The CDR3 spans 13 residues. Deletions cut 0 bases from V and 3 bases from J, with 6 bases between. CDR3 sequence reads: CASSVDFDYGYTF. DNA for the CDR3: TGTGCCAGCAGCGTAGATTTCGACTATGGCTACACCTTC.

The rearrangement uses TRBV6-5 and TRBJ2-1; 7 bases are a match to TRBD1. The CDR3 is 13 amino acids. The ends lost 6 bases at V and 4 bases at J; junction bases unmatched: 3. Germline assignment: CDR1 MNHEY and CDR2 SVGAGI. For the CDR3, the DNA is TGTGCCAGCAGATGGGGACAGTACAATGAGCAGTTCTTC. Translated, it gives CASRWGQYNEQFF.

The chain is built from TRBV7-8 and TRBJ2-3; 8 bases line up with TRBD2. Germline V gene lookup returns CDR1 SGHVS and CDR2 FQNEAQ. The CDR3 is 13 residues long. Unmatched junction bases numbered 3, after V lost 6 bases and J lost 4 bases. The CDR3 reads CASRVRGADTQYF. In DNA, the CDR3 is TGTGCCAGCAGGGTGCGGGGGGCAGATACGCAGTATTTT.

The gene calls are TRBV2 and TRBJ2-5; 7 bases fit TRBD1. CDR3 length: 12 amino acids. The trim removed 10 bases at V and 3 bases at J, leaving 5 bases unmatched. The V gene's germline CDR1 is SNHLY and CDR2 FYNNEI. CDR3 residues: CATRDREETQYF. As DNA, the CDR3 is TGTGCCACCCGGGACAGAGAAGAGACCCAGTACTTC.

The V gene is TRBV5-1, the J gene TRBJ1-1; D gene unclear. Per the germline V gene, CDR1 is SGHRS and CDR2 is YFSETQ. The CDR3 is 14 amino acids. Between the trimmed V and J ends, which lost 0 bases and 4 bases, there was a span of 10 bases. This chain's CDR3 is CASSLGELGTEAFF. CDR3 coding DNA: TGCGCCAGCAGCTTGGGGGAACTAGGCACTGAAGCTTTCTTT. Complete variable domain (other parts from reference TRBV5-1 and TRBJ1-1): KAGVTQTPRYLIKTRGQQVTLSCSPISGHRSVSWYQQTPGQGLQFLFEYFSETQRNKGNFPGRFSGRQFSNSRSEMNVSTLELGDSALYLCASSLGELGTEAFFGQGTRLTVV.

The chain employs TRBV5-1 and TRBJ2-7; TRBD1 is a possible D gene (6 bases). The CDR3 runs to 13 residues. V lost 5 bases and J lost 6, with 15 bases in between. Germline V gene lookup returns CDR1 SGHRS and CDR2 YFSETQ. The CDR3 DNA is TGCGCCAGCAGTTCGCAGGGGAACGGCGAGCAGTACGTC. Translation: CASSSQGNGEQYV.

The J gene is TRBJ2-7, the V gene TRBV7-9; a weak D match, TRBD1 (6 bases). The CDR3 extends over 13 amino acids. From germline, CDR1 is SEHNR and CDR2 FQNEAQ (reference sequence). V lost 1 base and J lost 6, with 10 bases in between. CDR3 sequence (DNA): TGTGCCAGCAGCTTAGAAACAGGGACCGAGCAGTACGTC. Encoded protein: CASSLETGTEQYV.

This chain joins TRBV2 and TRBJ2-1, with 8 positions matching TRBD2. The V gene end was trimmed by 5 bases and the J gene end by 7 bases; junction bases not matched to a gene: 7. The V gene's germline CDR1 is SNHLY and CDR2 FYNNEI. This CDR3 contains 14 residues. The CDR3 here is CASSRTSRTNEQFF. CDR3 in DNA: TGTGCCAGCAGTCGGACTAGCAGAACTAATGAGCAGTTCTTC.

This chain links TRBV7-6 with TRBJ1-3, with unresolved D. The V end lost 2 bases, the J end lost 0 bases, and 8 bases lay between the germline ends. The CDR3 extends over 15 amino acids. Germline CDR1 and CDR2: SGHVS and FNYEAQ. CDR3 sequence reads: CASSLTELSGNTIYF. CDR3 nucleotide sequence: TGTGCCAGCAGCTTAACAGAGCTCTCTGGAAACACCATATATTTT.

J is TRBJ1-4 and V is TRBV28, with D maybe TRBD1 (5 bases). The germline V gene has CDR1 MDHEN and CDR2 SYDVKM. V lost 4 bases, J lost 5 bases, and 14 bases lay in between. The CDR3 covers 15 residues. The CDR3: CASSSHTGYNEKLFF. CDR3 DNA sequence: TGTGCCAGCAGTTCTCACACAGGATACAATGAAAAACTGTTTTTT.

The rearrangement links TRBV3-1 (or the pseudogene TRBV3-2) to TRBJ1-4; D may be TRBD1 (6 bases). There are 13 residues in the CDR3. V lost 4 bases to trimming and J lost 7 bases, with 10 bases between them. Per the germline V gene, CDR1 is LGHDT and CDR2 is YNNKEL (reference sequence). The CDR3 here is CASSRTEPEKLFF. The CDR3 coding sequence is TGTGCCAGCAGCCGGACAGAGCCTGAAAAACTGTTTTTT.

V usage is TRBV25-1 and J usage is TRBJ1-4; D might be TRBD1 (5 bases). In germline, CDR1 is MGHDK, CDR2 SYGVNS. This CDR3 is built from 14 residues. Trimming shortened V by 3 bases and J by 1 base, and 6 bases separated the two germline ends. The CDR3 here is CASSDRETNEKLFF. The CDR3 region has the DNA TGTGCCAGCAGTGACAGGGAAACTAATGAAAAACTGTTTTTT.

This chain connects TRBV3-1 (or the pseudogene TRBV3-2) to TRBJ1-1; D uncertain. V was cut by 6 bases and J by 4 bases, with 15 bases left in between. The CDR3 has 14 residues. The germline V gene encodes CDR1 LGHDT and CDR2 YNNKEL (reference sequence). As DNA, the CDR3 is TGTGCCAGCAGAACATCCGGGGAGGGCACTGAAGCTTTCTTT. Its protein is CASRTSGEGTEAFF.

The count of this clone is one. CDR3: CATKRAQGAGYNEQFF. For the CDR3, the DNA is TGTGCCACGAAGCGAGCGCAGGGGGCAGGATACAATGAGCAGTTCTTC. The rearrangement links TRBV19 to TRBJ2-1; 8 nucleotides align to TRBD1. CDR3 length equals 16 residues. Germline V gene lookup returns CDR1 LNHDA and CDR2 SQIVND (reference sequence). V shed 10 bases, J shed 4 bases, and the junction held 15 bases outside the gene matches.

The chain carries TRBV2 and TRBJ2-7, with 13 bases that match TRBD2. Germline V gives CDR1 SNHLY, CDR2 FYNNEI. The CDR3 extends over 18 amino acids. After removal of 1 base from V and 2 bases from J, the junction contained 8 bases not matched to a gene. The CDR3 protein is CASSEGLAGGLLPYEQYV. As DNA, the CDR3 is TGTGCCAGCAGTGAAGGACTAGCGGGGGGACTACTCCCCTACGAGCAGTACGTC.

The rearrangement links TRBV27 to TRBJ2-7; D perhaps matches TRBD1 (5 bases). CDR1 and CDR2 from the germline V gene are MNHEY and SMNVEV (reference sequence). Between the trimmed V and J ends, which lost 5 bases and 5 bases, there was a span of 16 bases. The CDR3 runs 14 residues. The CDR3: CASSLSDRAHEQYV. CDR3 sequence (DNA): TGTGCCAGCAGTCTAAGCGACAGAGCGCACGAGCAGTACGTC.

The V gene is TRBV9, the J gene TRBJ1-3; D is uncertain. Trimming removed 3 bases at V and 1 base at J, with 8 bases between. Germline V CDR1 and CDR2: SGDLS, YYNGEE. The CDR3 runs 14 residues. CDR3 in DNA: TGTGCCAGCAGCGCACCAGGTTCTGGAAACACCATATATTTT. It encodes CASSAPGSGNTIYF.

J is TRBJ2-1 and V is TRBV27; weak D call: TRBD2 (5 bases). The germline V gene encodes CDR1 MNHEY and CDR2 SMNVEV (reference sequence). Trimming left V 8 bases short and J 1 base short, with 12 bases between. This CDR3 comprises 14 residues. DNA for the CDR3: TGTGCCAGCCAATTGGAGGAATCCTACAATGAGCAGTTCTTC. Translated: CASQLEESYNEQFF.